The entry below gives a single T cell receptor beta chain sequence along with its context. The data were taken from a study of blood T cell repertoires in COVID-19. Study-wide background: PBMCs, B-cell-depleted T cells, or T cells were the source of the cDNA or gDNA that made up the material.

Here immunoSEQ multiplex PCR was the method, and the copy in TCRdb shows in-frame clones only, minus some. The sample carries tens of thousands of clones, around three quarters recorded once. This receptor was obtained from a man between 60 and 75 years old with acute or convalescent COVID-19. The specimen sequenced was peripheral blood.

The CDR3 coding sequence is TGTGCCAGCAGCCCTGGACAGGGGGGTGAAAAACTGTTTTTT. Its protein is CASSPGQGGEKLFF. This chain joins TRBV5-4 and TRBJ1-4, with 10 nucleotides matching TRBD1. Germline-derived CDR1 and CDR2 are SGHNT and YYREEE (reference sequence). The CDR3 is made up of 14 amino acids. The J segment lost 7 bases and the V segment lost 4 bases, leaving 4 bases of the junction unmatched.